This T cell receptor beta chain was retrieved from a study of cytomegalovirus exposure and HLA in healthy donors. Study outcomes and limitations: Most TCR sequences proved rare, with some public TCRs found in many donors.

Germline lookup yields CDR1 MDHEN and CDR2 SYDVKM. The CDR3 runs 14 residues. V lost 1 base and J lost 6; bases outside the gene matches: 3. Method: immunoSEQ multiplex PCR; TCRdb's copy keeps in-frame clones and lacks some. The sample consists of over 200,000 clones, roughly 87% of them appearing once. With respect to this clone: Its antigen is not known.

The rearrangement links TRBV28 to TRBJ1-5; 7 bases are shared with TRBD1. Material for sequencing was PBMCs. This TCR derives from a young woman in good health and CMV-seronegative. The CDR3 protein is CASSLFRGGQPQHF. The CDR3 nucleotides read TGTGCCAGCAGTTTATTCAGGGGGGGTCAGCCCCAGCATTTT.